One and the same sample provided the 16 T cell receptor beta chains below, sequenced in a study of OX40 agonist ivuxolimab in advanced cancers. Method: immunoSEQ multiplex PCR; TCRdb's copy keeps in-frame clones and lacks some. This table holds about 85,000 clones, around 86% found once. The material was CD4+ or CD8+ T cells sorted from blood, obtained in a trial of the OX40 agonist ivuxolimab. Every receptor here comes from an adult with an advanced solid tumor such as melanoma, head and neck, liver or kidney cancer.

DNA for the CDR3: TGTGCCAGTAGTATAGGGGGGAATGGGCTCGGGGCTTTTTTTAATCAGCCCCAGCATTTT. Protein: CASSIGGNGLGAFFNQPQHF. This rearrangement joins TRBV19 to TRBJ1-5; possibly TRBD1 for D (5 bases). Looked up from germline, CDR1 is LNHDA and CDR2 is SQIVND (reference sequence). V lost 1 base and J lost 4, with 26 bases in between. The CDR3 is 20 residues long.

This clone was observed a handful of times. This sequence joins TRBV14 and TRBJ1-1, with a weak D call TRBD1 (5 bases). The CDR3 spans 13 residues. Germline V gives CDR1 SGHDN, CDR2 FVKESK. The V end lost 5 bases, the J end lost 2 bases, and 9 bases lay between the germline ends. CDR3 bases: TGTGCCAGCAGCGTCGACAGAAACACTGAAGCTTTCTTT. Protein: CASSVDRNTEAFF.

The V and J genes are TRBV4-1 and TRBJ1-5, with D unresolved. V shed 4 bases and J shed 2 bases, with 12 bases lying between them. The CDR3 extends over 15 amino acids. Per germline, CDR1 MGHRA and CDR2 YSYEKL. CDR3 protein: CASSLQSWGNQPQHF. The CDR3 bases are TGCGCCAGCAGCCTCCAGTCATGGGGCAATCAGCCCCAGCATTTT.

The chain uses TRBV18 and TRBJ1-5; unclear D gene. Trimming removed 3 bases at V and 1 base at J, with 4 bases between. Germline lookup yields CDR1 KGHSH and CDR2 LQKENI. This CDR3 is 13 amino acids long. The chain's CDR3 is CASSPGSNQPQHF. The CDR3 DNA reads as TGTGCCAGCTCACCGGGAAGCAATCAGCCCCAGCATTTT.

V gene TRBV18 combines with J gene TRBJ1-1; 7 nucleotides line up with TRBD1. The CDR3 is 14 amino acids. The V and J ends lost 3 bases and 5 bases, in that order; junction bases with no gene match: 6. Germline lookup yields CDR1 KGHSH and CDR2 LQKENI. Here the CDR3 reads CASSPRQGMTEAFF. CDR3 in DNA: TGTGCCAGCTCACCGAGACAGGGAATGACTGAAGCTTTCTTT.

This CDR3 reads CASSVATTGGSMNTEAFF. CDR3 DNA sequence: TGTGCCAGCAGCGTAGCCACTACAGGGGGATCAATGAACACTGAAGCTTTCTTT. The genes are TRBV9 and TRBJ1-1; TRBD1 matches 8 bases. Looked up from germline, CDR1 is SGDLS and CDR2 is YYNGEE. This CDR3 comprises 18 residues. Trimming removed 0 bases from V and 0 bases from J; junction bases left unmatched: 10.

The chain joins TRBV7-2 to TRBJ1-5; 7 bases map to TRBD1. V lost 5 bases and J lost 9; bases outside the gene matches: 10. Germline V gives CDR1 SGHTA, CDR2 FQGNSA. This CDR3 has 14 residues. DNA of the CDR3: TGTGCCAGCAGCCCCCGACAGGGCGTGGCGCCCCAGCATTTT. Protein: CASSPRQGVAPQHF.

This clone showed up just once. The J gene is TRBJ2-7, the V gene TRBV19, with D unresolved. V shed 5 bases and J shed 2 bases, with 13 bases lying between them. Per the germline V gene, CDR1 is LNHDA and CDR2 is SQIVND (reference sequence). This CDR3 spans 14 amino acids. DNA of the CDR3: TGTGCCAGTAGTCCCCTAGGCAGGACCTACGAGCAGTACTTC. Protein product: CASSPLGRTYEQYF. Variable domain in full (rest from reference TRBV19 and TRBJ2-7): DGGITQSPKYLFRKEGQNVTLSCEQNLNHDAMYWYRQDPGQGLRLIYYSQIVNDFQKGDIAEGYSVSREKKESFPLTVTSAQKNPTAFYLCASSPLGRTYEQYFGPGTRLTVT.

This chain uses TRBV5-1 with TRBJ2-3, with 10 bases lining up with TRBD2. From germline, CDR1 is SGHRS and CDR2 YFSETQ. Trimming cost V 4 bases and J 2 bases; bases outside gene matches: 7. The CDR3 spans 16 residues. In DNA, the CDR3 is TGCGCCAGCAGCCTCCCGCTAGCGGGGGCCACAGATACGCAGTATTTT. Its translation is CASSLPLAGATDTQYF. The whole variable domain, remainder taken from reference TRBV5-1 and TRBJ2-3, is KAGVTQTPRYLIKTRGQQVTLSCSPISGHRSVSWYQQTPGQGLQFLFEYFSETQRNKGNFPGRFSGRQFSNSRSEMNVSTLELGDSALYLCASSLPLAGATDTQYFGPGTRLTVL.

This chain joins TRBV5-6 and TRBJ2-3; D may be TRBD2 (6 bases). The CDR3 is made up of 14 amino acids. V lost 4 bases and J 1 base, leaving 10 bases between the germline ends. CDR1 is SGHDT, CDR2 YYEEEE, per germline. CDR3 loop: CASSLAFGTDTQYF. As DNA, the CDR3 is TGTGCCAGCAGCCTAGCGTTTGGCACAGATACGCAGTATTTT. Variable domain in full (rest from reference TRBV5-6 and TRBJ2-3): DAGVTQSPTHLIKTRGQQVTLRCSPKSGHDTVSWYQQALGQGPQFIFQYYEEEERQRGNFPDRFSGHQFPNYSSELNVNALLLGDSALYLCASSLAFGTDTQYFGPGTRLTVL.

About this clone itself: Different DNA sequences within this sample yield the same CDR3. This chain uses TRBV7-2 with TRBJ2-3, with TRBD2 matching 11 bases. Per germline, CDR1 SGHTA and CDR2 FQGNSA. The CDR3 has 16 amino acids. J was trimmed by 3 bases and V by 5 bases; bases with no gene match: 7. The CDR3 region is CASSIGLAGRTDTQYF. The CDR3 coding sequence is TGTGCCAGCAGCATAGGACTAGCGGGCCGAACAGATACGCAGTATTTT.

V usage is TRBV9 and J usage is TRBJ2-6; unclear D gene. V was cut by 3 bases and J by 0 bases, with 4 bases left in between. Per germline, CDR1 SGDLS and CDR2 YYNGEE. This CDR3 contains 14 residues. CDR3 in amino acids: CASSASSGANVLTF. The CDR3 nucleotides read TGTGCCAGCAGCGCGAGCTCTGGGGCCAACGTCCTGACTTTC.

The chain carries TRBV4-1 and TRBJ1-5; 7 positions agree with TRBD1. Germline V lookup: CDR1 MGHRA, CDR2 YSYEKL. With V trimmed by 3 bases and J by 0 bases, 5 bases remained unmatched. The CDR3 totals 16 residues. The CDR3 DNA reads TGCGCCAGCAGCCATTACGGGACAGATAGCAATCAGCCCCAGCATTTT. Amino acid sequence: CASSHYGTDSNQPQHF.

The rearrangement uses TRBV2 and TRBJ2-3; TRBD2 matches 8 bases. This CDR3 contains 15 residues. V shed 6 bases and J 0 bases; nucleotides not matched to a gene: 5. CDR1 and CDR2 from the germline V gene are SNHLY and FYNNEI. The CDR3 reads CASSTIAGSTDTQYF. CDR3 nucleotide sequence: TGTGCCAGCAGCACCATAGCGGGGAGCACAGATACGCAGTATTTT.

J is TRBJ2-6 and V is TRBV7-2, with TRBD2 as a possible D gene (5 bases). CDR1 and CDR2 from the germline V gene are SGHTA and FQGNSA. Trimming cost V 3 bases and J 0 bases, with 6 bases left between them. This CDR3 comprises 15 residues. Written as DNA, the CDR3 is TGTGCCAGCAGCTTGAGGGTCTCTGGGGCCAACGTCCTGACTTTC. Protein: CASSLRVSGANVLTF. The full variable domain, completed using reference TRBV7-2 and TRBJ2-6, is GAGVSQSPSNKVTEKGKDVELRCDPISGHTALYWYRQSLGQGLEFLIYFQGNSAPDKSGLPSDRFSAERTGGSVSTLTIQRTQQEDSAVYLCASSLRVSGANVLTFGAGSRLTVL.

The chain recombines TRBV5-1 with TRBJ1-4; D gene unclear. The V end was cut by 7 bases, the J end by 4 bases, with 17 bases between. This CDR3 contains 15 residues. Germline V gene lookup returns CDR1 SGHRS and CDR2 YFSETQ. The CDR3 sequence: CASRMTGKNNEKLFF. The CDR3 coding sequence is TGCGCCAGCCGAATGACGGGAAAGAATAATGAAAAACTGTTTTTT.